This TCR beta chain was sequenced during a study of OX40 agonist ivuxolimab in advanced cancers. Regarding the research as a whole: The costimulatory receptor OX40 (CD134) was targeted by ivuxolimab, a fully human IgG2 agonistic monoclonal antibody. Intravenous ivuxolimab was administered to patients every 2 weeks at six dose levels: 0.01, 0.1, 0.3, 1.5, 3 and 10 mg/kg. Of the approximately 54 patients in dose escalation, some 20 had hepatocellular carcinoma, some 15 had melanoma, 9 had renal cell carcinoma and 9 had head and neck cancer. In the dose-escalation cohort, roughly 80% of patients were male, and the mean age was roughly 60 years, with a range of about 20 to 79. Prior anti-PD-1, anti-PD-L1 or anti-CTLA-4 therapy was permitted, and checkpoint inhibitors had been received by 30% to 40% of dose-escalation patients. Partial responses were achieved by three dose-escalation patients, of whom one had hepatocellular carcinoma and two had cutaneous melanoma. The point of sequencing TCRbeta in the periphery was to test whether ivuxolimab changed TCR sequence diversity and drove clonal T-cell expansion. The paper describes the monotherapy dose-escalation part (N ≈ 52 patients) of the phase I trial of ivuxolimab.

The trial excluded patients who had a history of autoimmune disease or were on systemic immunosuppression. Peripheral blood for TCR sequencing was collected from all dose cohorts at baseline, on cycle 4 day 1, and on cycle 7 day 1. The samples were taken from a phase I, first-in-human, multicenter, open-label dose-escalation trial of ivuxolimab. Adults with locally advanced or metastatic head and neck squamous cell, hepatocellular, melanoma or renal cell carcinoma were enrolled in the trial. Before TCR sequencing, CD4+ T cells and CD8+ T cells were sorted from peripheral blood as separate populations. Summary of the overall study and its limitations: Low levels of normalized T-cell clonal expansion were also seen in some nonresponding patients. Which antigens the clonally expanded peripheral T cells were specific for was not determined. On average, CD8+ T cells showed more expanded clones than CD4+ T cells after ivuxolimab. At doses of 0.1 to 3.0 mg/kg, clonal expansion of both CD4+ and CD8+ T cells in blood was seen between baseline and week 6. In the 0.1-3.0 mg/kg groups, partial responders had among the lowest normalized peripheral clonal expansion, particularly in CD8+ T cells.

There are 14 amino acids in the CDR3, from cysteine to phenylalanine inclusive. The kept DNA is CDR3 alone, 42 bases in frame from the first base. V sheds 3 bases and J sheds 2 bases, leaving 10 bases between their ends. The germline V gene (reference sequence) supplies CDR1 LNHDA and CDR2 SQIVND. A remark on this clone: No antigen is known for it. No quality values exist for individual bases; no much larger clone is one base distant.

For sequencing of the TCRbeta CDR3 region, genomic DNA was extracted from the sorted cells. TCRbeta CDR3 regions were sequenced using the immunoSEQ Assay. The table comes from immuneACCESS by way of TCRdb, which keeps in-frame sequences with V and J called. Part of the clones is missing from these tables; in studies checked, under half for an unresolved V gene and the rest for unknown reasons. This sample is represented by around 100,000 clones; 75% to 90% of them were singletons. The ten largest clones capture 0.15% to 0.2% of the sample. Sequencing was performed on CD4+ or CD8+ T cells sorted from blood, taken in a trial of the OX40 agonist ivuxolimab. The chain couples TRBV19 to TRBJ1-2; TRBD1 is possibly the D segment (6 matching bases). The TCR originated in an adult with an advanced solid tumor such as melanoma, head and neck, liver or kidney cancer. The nucleotide sequence is TGTGCCAGTAGTATGGACAGCCTAAACTATGGCTACACCTTC. Its protein reads: CASSMDSLNYGYTF.